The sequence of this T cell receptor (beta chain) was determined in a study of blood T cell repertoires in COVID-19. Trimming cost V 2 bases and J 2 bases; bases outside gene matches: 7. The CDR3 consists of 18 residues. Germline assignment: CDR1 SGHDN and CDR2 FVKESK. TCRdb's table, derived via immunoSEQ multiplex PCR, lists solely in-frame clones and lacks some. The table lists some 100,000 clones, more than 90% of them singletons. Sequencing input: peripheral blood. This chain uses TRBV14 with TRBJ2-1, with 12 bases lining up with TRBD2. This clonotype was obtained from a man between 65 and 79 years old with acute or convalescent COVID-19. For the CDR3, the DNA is TGTGCCAGCAGCCAAAGGGGGTGGACTAGCGGGACCTACAATGAGCAGTTCTTC. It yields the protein CASSQRGWTSGTYNEQFF.